What follows are 14 T cell receptor beta chains derived from one specimen sequenced in a study of blood T cell repertoires in COVID-19. Profiled with immunoSEQ multiplex PCR; TCRdb holds only in-frame clones, not every one. Of around 100,000 clones in the sample, about three quarters were seen once. Sequencing input: peripheral blood. Receptor source: a man at least 80 years old with acute or convalescent COVID-19.

This clone came up once. This chain links TRBV24-1 with TRBJ2-3; 10 bases are a match to TRBD1. Germline-derived CDR1 and CDR2 are KGHDR and SFDVKD. The V and J ends lost 4 bases and 0 bases, in that order; junction bases with no gene match: 6. This CDR3 has 17 residues. The CDR3 loop is CATSDADRGLSTDTQYF. The CDR3 DNA reads as TGTGCCACCAGTGACGCAGACAGGGGGCTAAGCACAGATACGCAGTATTTT.

There are a few counts of this clone. The gene calls are TRBV6-6 and TRBJ1-4; TRBD1 matches 10 bases. Germline CDR1 and CDR2: MNHNY and SVGAGI (reference sequence). V lost 5 bases to trimming and J lost 5 bases; unmatched junction nucleotides: 2. There are 14 residues in the CDR3. CDR3 in amino acids: CASSRGQGNEKLFF. The CDR3 DNA reads as TGTGCCAGCAGTAGGGGACAGGGGAATGAAAAACTGTTTTTT.

The rearrangement uses TRBV5-1 and TRBJ2-1; 9 nucleotides agree with TRBD1. The trim removed 7 bases at V and 4 bases at J, leaving 6 bases unmatched. The CDR3 is 14 residues long. Germline V gives CDR1 SGHRS, CDR2 YFSETQ. The DNA of the CDR3 is TGCGCCAGCGGGACAGGGCGCCCTTACAATGAGCAGTTCTTC. This gives the protein CASGTGRPYNEQFF.

The chain carries TRBV18 and TRBJ2-7; TRBD2 aligns across 9 bases. The germline gives CDR1 KGHSH, CDR2 LQKENI. The CDR3 has 16 amino acids. With 1 base clipped from V and 4 bases from J, the junction kept 8 bases outside the gene matches. CDR3 sequence (DNA): TGTGCCAGCTCACCACTGGCGGGAGGGCTTCAATACGAGCAGTACTTC. As protein: CASSPLAGGLQYEQYF.

This clone has only one observation. For the CDR3, the DNA is TGTGCCAGCAGATCTGCAGGGGATACTGAAGCTTTCTTT. Amino acids: CASRSAGDTEAFF. This sequence joins TRBV27 and TRBJ1-1; tentatively, D is TRBD1 (6 bases). CDR3 length: 13 amino acids. Germline V lookup: CDR1 MNHEY, CDR2 SMNVEV (reference sequence). Trimming left V 6 bases short and J 5 bases short, with 13 bases between.

This chain connects TRBV6-2 or TRBV6-3 to TRBJ2-2, with TRBD2 matching 13 bases. CDR1 and CDR2 from the germline V gene are MNHEY and SVGEGT. V shed 7 bases and J 5 bases; nucleotides not matched to a gene: 13. This CDR3 is 18 amino acids long. The CDR3 spells CASIPRLAGGSWTGELFF. The CDR3 DNA is TGTGCCAGCATCCCTCGACTAGCGGGAGGTTCGTGGACCGGGGAGCTGTTTTTT.

The chain recombines TRBV2 with TRBJ1-5; D perhaps matches TRBD1 (5 bases). Trimming removed 0 bases at V and 4 bases at J, with 16 bases between. The CDR3 has 17 amino acids. Germline V gene sequence: CDR1 SNHLY, CDR2 FYNNEI. CDR3 in amino acids: CASSEAVGGGWNQPQHF. The CDR3 DNA is TGTGCCAGCAGTGAAGCGGTGGGGGGAGGCTGGAATCAGCCCCAGCATTTT.

The chain carries TRBV9 and TRBJ1-6; D may be TRBD1 (5 bases). The CDR3 runs to 15 residues. The germline V and J ends were trimmed by 0 bases and 6 bases, with 10 bases remaining between them. Germline CDR1 and CDR2: SGDLS and YYNGEE. CDR3 nucleotides: TGTGCCAGCAGCGTAGGGGGGGACGGTAATTCACCCCTCCACTTT. This codes for CASSVGGDGNSPLHF. Using reference TRBV9 and TRBJ1-6 for the parts outside the CDR3, the full variable domain is DSGVTQTPKHLITATGQRVTLRCSPRSGDLSVYWYQQSLDQGLQFLIQYYNGEERAKGNILERFSAQQFPDLHSELNLSSLELGDSALYFCASSVGGDGNSPLHFGNGTRLTVT.

The chain is built from TRBV5-1 and TRBJ2-3; TRBD2 aligns across 10 bases. The CDR3 has 16 amino acids. With V trimmed by 2 bases and J by 4 bases, 7 bases remained unmatched. CDR1 and CDR2 (germline): SGHRS, YFSETQ. The CDR3 protein is CASSFGPLAGADTQYF. CDR3 coding DNA: TGCGCCAGCAGCTTCGGGCCGCTAGCGGGAGCAGATACGCAGTATTTT.

The chain links TRBV7-6 to TRBJ2-3; 9 bases are a match to TRBD2. CDR3 size: 16 residues. The trim removed 5 bases at V and 3 bases at J, leaving 9 bases unmatched. Germline V gene lookup returns CDR1 SGHVS and CDR2 FNYEAQ. The CDR3 region has the DNA TGTGCCAGCAGCCCCGGACTAGCGAGTCCAACAGATACGCAGTATTTT. Translating gives CASSPGLASPTDTQYF.

The chain carries TRBV7-9 and TRBJ2-1; 7 bases align to TRBD1. After removal of 0 bases from V and 9 bases from J, the junction contained 8 bases not matched to a gene. Germline V gives CDR1 SEHNR, CDR2 FQNEAQ (reference sequence). This CDR3 has 15 residues. The CDR3 loop is CASSLALRGRGEQFF. In nucleotides, the CDR3 is TGTGCCAGCAGCTTAGCGCTCAGGGGGAGAGGTGAGCAGTTCTTC.

The V call is TRBV6-6, the J call TRBJ1-2, with 7 bases identical to TRBD1. The V and J ends lost 6 bases and 2 bases, in that order; junction bases with no gene match: 3. CDR1 MNHNY and CDR2 SVGAGI come from the germline V gene (reference sequence). The CDR3 has 13 residues. The CDR3 sequence is CASSPGQNYGYTF. Written as DNA, the CDR3 is TGTGCCAGCAGCCCGGGACAGAACTATGGCTACACCTTC.

This chain uses TRBV4-1 with TRBJ1-1; unclear D gene. The CDR3 sequence is 12 residues long. Per the germline V gene, CDR1 is MGHRA and CDR2 is YSYEKL. Trimming left V 2 bases short and J 2 bases short, with 3 bases between. CDR3 sequence (DNA): TGCGCCAGCAGCCAACTTAACACTGAAGCTTTCTTT. Translating it yields CASSQLNTEAFF.

This clone has a count of ten or more. J is TRBJ1-1 and V is TRBV7-9; no clear D. Germline values: CDR1 SEHNR, CDR2 FQNEAQ (reference sequence). Trimming removed 2 bases from V and 10 bases from J, with 5 bases in between. The CDR3 sequence is 10 residues long. Here the CDR3 reads CASSLLAAFF. As DNA, the CDR3 is TGTGCCAGCAGCTTATTGGCAGCTTTCTTT.